A single sample is the source of the 9 T cell receptor beta chains below, sequenced in a study of cytomegalovirus exposure and HLA in healthy donors. The PCR was carried out with 60 Vbeta primers and 13 Jbeta primers. Using immunoSEQ multiplex PCR, the repertoire was profiled, and TCRdb retains in-frame clones only, with some absent. The sample totals 150,000 to 200,000 clones. Sequencing was performed on PBMCs. The receptor source for this set is a woman between 18 and 30 years old in good health and CMV-seropositive.

This rearrangement joins TRBV29-1 to TRBJ2-2; D is undetermined. Germline V gene data show CDR1 as SQVTM and CDR2 as ANQGSEA. The V and J ends lost 0 bases and 0 bases respectively, with 11 bases between them. The CDR3 totals 16 residues. The CDR3, as DNA: TGCAGCGTTGAAGATCGTCGGAGAACGAACACCGGGGAGCTGTTTTTT. This gives the protein CSVEDRRRTNTGELFF.

The rearrangement links TRBV30 to TRBJ1-6; 7 bases agree with TRBD1. CDR3 length equals 13 residues. J was trimmed by 8 bases and V by 5 bases; bases with no gene match: 6. The germline gives CDR1 GTSNPN, CDR2 SVGIG (reference sequence). This CDR3 is CAWGNRGHSPLHF. The DNA for the CDR3 is TGTGCCTGGGGAAATAGGGGGCATTCACCCCTCCACTTT. The full variable domain, its missing parts supplied by reference TRBV30 and TRBJ1-6, is SQTIHQWPATLVQPVGSPLSLECTVEGTSNPNLYWYRQAAGRGLQLLFYSVGIGQISSEVPQNLSASRPQDRQFILSSKKLLLSDSGFYLCAWGNRGHSPLHFGNGTRLTVT.

J is TRBJ1-1 and V is TRBV7-8; 7 bases map to TRBD1. This CDR3 has 15 amino acids. Per the germline V gene, CDR1 is SGHVS and CDR2 is FQNEAQ. Germline trimming cut 9 bases from V and 0 bases from J; bases unmatched to any gene: 10. This CDR3 is CASFPHDRVNTEAFF. DNA for the CDR3: TGTGCCAGTTTCCCCCACGACAGGGTGAACACTGAAGCTTTCTTT.

The chain links TRBV6-1 to TRBJ1-1; D unresolved. Trimming shortened V by 7 bases and J by 3 bases, and 12 bases separated the two germline ends. This CDR3 contains 13 residues. Germline-derived CDR1 and CDR2 are MNHNS and SASEGT. The CDR3 sequence is CASNREEDTEAFF. The CDR3 DNA sequence: TGTGCCAGCAATAGGGAGGAGGACACTGAAGCTTTCTTT.

The chain is built from TRBV7-2 and TRBJ2-2; 8 bases match TRBD2. The V and J ends lost 5 bases and 3 bases, in that order; junction bases with no gene match: 5. CDR3 length equals 15 residues. The germline CDR1 and CDR2 sequences are SGHTA and FQGNSA. CDR3 in amino acids: CASSPGGADTGELFF. CDR3 nucleotide sequence: TGTGCCAGCAGCCCCGGGGGGGCGGACACCGGGGAGCTGTTTTTT. Full variable domain (remainder filled in from reference TRBV7-2 and TRBJ2-2): GAGVSQSPSNKVTEKGKDVELRCDPISGHTALYWYRQSLGQGLEFLIYFQGNSAPDKSGLPSDRFSAERTGGSVSTLTIQRTQQEDSAVYLCASSPGGADTGELFFGEGSRLTVL.

This chain links TRBV19 with TRBJ1-5; 8 bases are shared with TRBD1. From germline, CDR1 is LNHDA and CDR2 SQIVND (reference sequence). Trimming cost V 3 bases and J 0 bases; bases outside gene matches: 7. This CDR3 comprises 17 residues. The DNA of the CDR3 is TGTGCCAGTAGTATTCTTCCGACAGGGGATAGCAATCAGCCCCAGCATTTT. It encodes CASSILPTGDSNQPQHF.

The chain has TRBV18 and TRBJ1-1; maybe TRBD1 (5 bases). V lost 3 bases and J 2 bases, leaving 22 bases between the germline ends. Germline values: CDR1 KGHSH, CDR2 LQKENI. The CDR3 is 18 residues long. The CDR3 protein is CASSPRLIGGDGNTEAFF. CDR3 DNA: TGTGCCAGCTCACCGCGGTTGATTGGAGGGGATGGAAACACTGAAGCTTTCTTT.

The chain employs TRBV6-1 and TRBJ1-1, with TRBD1 identical over 10 bases. The CDR3 sequence is 14 residues long. In germline, CDR1 is MNHNS, CDR2 SASEGT. J lost 5 bases, V lost 6 bases, and 6 bases had no gene match. The CDR3 nucleotides are TGTGCCAGCAGGACCCGGGACAGGGGTACTGAAGCTTTCTTT. Protein product: CASRTRDRGTEAFF.

The CDR3, as DNA: TGTGCCAGCAGTTACATGGGGACAACTCAAGAGACCCAGTACTTC. Protein sequence: CASSYMGTTQETQYF. The chain is built from TRBV28 and TRBJ2-5; TRBD1 is a possible D gene (6 bases). Germline V CDR1 and CDR2: MDHEN, SYDVKM. The CDR3 totals 15 residues. Trimming pared 4 bases from V and 2 bases from J, leaving 14 bases between.